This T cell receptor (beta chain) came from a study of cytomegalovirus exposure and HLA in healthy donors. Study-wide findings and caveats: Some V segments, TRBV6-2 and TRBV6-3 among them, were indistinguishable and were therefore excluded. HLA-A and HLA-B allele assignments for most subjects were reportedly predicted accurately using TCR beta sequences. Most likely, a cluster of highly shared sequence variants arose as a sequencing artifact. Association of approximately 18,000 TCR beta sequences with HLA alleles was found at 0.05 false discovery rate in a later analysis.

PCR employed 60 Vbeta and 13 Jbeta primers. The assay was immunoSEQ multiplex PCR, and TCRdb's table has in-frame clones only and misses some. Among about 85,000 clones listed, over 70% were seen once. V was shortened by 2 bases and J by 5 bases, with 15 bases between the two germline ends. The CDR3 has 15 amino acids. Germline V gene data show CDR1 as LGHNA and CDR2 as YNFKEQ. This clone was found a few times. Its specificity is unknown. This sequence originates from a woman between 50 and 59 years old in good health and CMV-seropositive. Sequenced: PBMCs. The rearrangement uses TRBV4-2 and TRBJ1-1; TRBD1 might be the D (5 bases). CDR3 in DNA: TGTGCCAGCAGCCAACCCGACAGAAGTGGAACTGAAGCTTTCTTT. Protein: CASSQPDRSGTEAFF.